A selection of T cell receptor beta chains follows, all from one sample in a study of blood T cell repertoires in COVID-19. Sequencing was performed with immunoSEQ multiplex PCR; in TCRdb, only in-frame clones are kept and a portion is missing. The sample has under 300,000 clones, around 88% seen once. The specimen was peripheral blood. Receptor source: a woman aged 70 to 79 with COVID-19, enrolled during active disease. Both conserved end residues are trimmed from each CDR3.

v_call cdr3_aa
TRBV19 ASSTRGEGNQPQH
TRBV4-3 ASSQRTGAYEQY
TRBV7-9 ASSAGTGWGTDTQY
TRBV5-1 ASSFTYLGGVGTEAF
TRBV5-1 ASVPGQGGLLSSYNEQF
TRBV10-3 AISESGSSPLH
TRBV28 ASSSDRDSNQPQH
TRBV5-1 ASSSLSGDTEAF
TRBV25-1 ASTEGGTKHSGNTIY
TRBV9 ASNRLAGGTDTQY
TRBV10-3 AISERLAASSYEQY
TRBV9 ASSPRTGTTDTQY
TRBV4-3 ASSQVFQEGSGNTIY
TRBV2 ASSGTSGGQDTQY
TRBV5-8 ASSSGVGTDTQY
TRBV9 ASSVVTGSNEQF
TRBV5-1 ASSPGTVNQPQH
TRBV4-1 ASSLSPGTAYEQY
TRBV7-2 ASSLEPDRSNQPQH
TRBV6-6 ASTAQTGRETQY
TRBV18 ASSRGLAGAREQY
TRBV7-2 ASSLPQGGAYNEQF
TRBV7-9 ASRRAGGPYEQY
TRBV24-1 ATSDYRAGYT
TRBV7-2 ASSLYYSNTGELF
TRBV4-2 ASSQVLAGGKETQY
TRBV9 ASSVAAAGANSPLH
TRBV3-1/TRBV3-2 ASSQDRTPRVGYT
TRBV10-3 AISEPWRGWDEQY
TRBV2 ASRGRGYEQY
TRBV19 ASSISPTAGLEAF
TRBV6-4 ASSISDGTGDYGYT
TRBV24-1 ATSDSGDDYYGYT
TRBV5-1 ASSLAGGFNNEQF
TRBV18 ASSPGQGNTEAF
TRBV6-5 ASSVSYNSPLH
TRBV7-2 ASSPRDSLNSPLH
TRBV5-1 ASSLTGETQY
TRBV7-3 ASSLTGTGGFEQY
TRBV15 ATSRSLGQNYGYT
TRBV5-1 ASSVGTGSGNTIY
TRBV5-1 ASSLGTGANTEAF
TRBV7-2 ASSSRTGGRTDTQY
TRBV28 ASSSLGGVYGYT
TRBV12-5 ASGGAGRAF